This entry lists 9 T cell receptor beta chains sequenced from one sample in a study of control samples from healthy donors and cancer patients. Profiled with immunoSEQ multiplex PCR; TCRdb holds only in-frame clones, not every one. This repertoire shows some 66,000 clones, 70% to 90% found once; its top ten account for about 5%. Material for sequencing was blood. These TCRs come from a middle-aged man in good health.

The V call is TRBV4-3, the J call TRBJ1-2; TRBD1 agrees at 9 bases. CDR1 and CDR2 from the germline V gene are LGHNA and YSLEER. V shed 2 bases, J shed 4 bases, and the junction held 5 bases outside the gene matches. The length of the CDR3 is 15 residues. As DNA, the CDR3 is TGCGCCAGCAGCCAAAGTCCGGGACAGGGCTATGGCTACACCTTC. Translated, it gives CASSQSPGQGYGYTF.

This clone was counted between two and nine times. This chain connects TRBV21-1 to TRBJ2-7; no DNA check was done on the table's D call, TRBD2. TRBV21-1 is a pseudogene. The CDR3 runs 16 residues. CDR3 bases: TGTGCCAGCAGCAACCCCGGACTAGCGGGTTGCCACGAGCAGTACTTC. This gives the protein CASSNPGLAGCHEQYF.

This clone was recorded only once. The chain has TRBV6-2 or TRBV6-3 and TRBJ1-5, with no clear D. The CDR3 spans 13 residues. Germline-derived CDR1 and CDR2 are MNHEY and SVGEGT. The V end was cut by 4 bases, the J end by 2 bases, with 6 bases between. In nucleotides, the CDR3 is TGTGCCAGCAGTTTAAGGGGCAATCAGCCCCAGCATTTT. It is translated as CASSLRGNQPQHF.

The J gene is TRBJ1-4, the V gene TRBV5-1; D remains ambiguous. The V gene lost 0 bases and the J gene lost 5 bases, with 14 bases spanning the gap. Germline CDR1 is SGHRS and CDR2 is YFSETQ. The CDR3 has 16 amino acids. This CDR3 reads CASSLAGGRENEKLFF. The CDR3 region has the DNA TGCGCCAGCAGCTTGGCCGGAGGGAGGGAGAATGAAAAACTGTTTTTT. The complete variable domain, with remaining parts taken from reference TRBV5-1 and TRBJ1-4, reads KAGVTQTPRYLIKTRGQQVTLSCSPISGHRSVSWYQQTPGQGLQFLFEYFSETQRNKGNFPGRFSGRQFSNSRSEMNVSTLELGDSALYLCASSLAGGRENEKLFFGSGTQLSVL.

The chain links TRBV7-8 to TRBJ1-2; the D gene is possibly TRBD1 (5 bases). V lost 3 bases and J lost 3, with 8 bases in between. This CDR3 contains 13 residues. Germline V CDR1 and CDR2: SGHVS, FQNEAQ. CDR3 nucleotides: TGTGCCAGCAGCTTGGACATCCACTATGGCTACACCTTC. As protein: CASSLDIHYGYTF.

The V call is TRBV5-1, the J call TRBJ2-7, with a weak D call TRBD2 (6 bases). Trimming took off 4 bases at V and 5 bases at J, with 22 bases between the two ends. The CDR3 has 16 residues. CDR1 and CDR2 from the germline V gene are SGHRS and YFSETQ. CDR3 coding DNA: TGCGCCAGCAGCGGCTTCGGAGGGTACTTTGCGGACGAGCAGTACTTC. The encoded protein is CASSGFGGYFADEQYF.

The chain has TRBV7-2 and TRBJ1-5, with 8 bases matching TRBD1. This CDR3 has 15 amino acids. Looked up from germline, CDR1 is SGHTA and CDR2 is FQGNSA. V shed 5 bases and J 0 bases; nucleotides not matched to a gene: 3. DNA of the CDR3: TGTGCCAGCAGCCCACAGGGGGATAGCAATCAGCCCCAGCATTTT. Protein product: CASSPQGDSNQPQHF. The full variable domain, rest sourced from reference TRBV7-2 and TRBJ1-5, is GAGVSQSPSNKVTEKGKDVELRCDPISGHTALYWYRQSLGQGLEFLIYFQGNSAPDKSGLPSDRFSAERTGGSVSTLTIQRTQQEDSAVYLCASSPQGDSNQPQHFGDGTRLSIL.

This clone is a singleton in its sample. This rearrangement joins TRBV5-1 to TRBJ2-7; TRBD2 matches 9 bases. The CDR3 is made up of 15 amino acids. V lost 2 bases to trimming and J lost 3 bases; unmatched junction nucleotides: 6. The germline V gene encodes CDR1 SGHRS and CDR2 YFSETQ. For the CDR3, the DNA is TGCGCCAGCAGCTTTAGCGGGAGTCAGGTCTACGAGCAGTACTTC. Encoded protein: CASSFSGSQVYEQYF. The complete variable domain, with remaining parts taken from reference TRBV5-1 and TRBJ2-7, reads KAGVTQTPRYLIKTRGQQVTLSCSPISGHRSVSWYQQTPGQGLQFLFEYFSETQRNKGNFPGRFSGRQFSNSRSEMNVSTLELGDSALYLCASSFSGSQVYEQYFGPGTRLTVT.

This clone was detected once. This rearrangement joins TRBV12-3 or TRBV12-4 to TRBJ1-5, with 7 nucleotides matching TRBD1. The CDR3 is made up of 13 amino acids. Trimming at V came to 6 bases and at J to 4 bases, leaving 3 bases not matched to a gene. The CDR3 region has the DNA TGTGCCAGCAGCAAACAGGGGAATCAGCCCCAGCATTTT. Amino acids: CASSKQGNQPQHF.